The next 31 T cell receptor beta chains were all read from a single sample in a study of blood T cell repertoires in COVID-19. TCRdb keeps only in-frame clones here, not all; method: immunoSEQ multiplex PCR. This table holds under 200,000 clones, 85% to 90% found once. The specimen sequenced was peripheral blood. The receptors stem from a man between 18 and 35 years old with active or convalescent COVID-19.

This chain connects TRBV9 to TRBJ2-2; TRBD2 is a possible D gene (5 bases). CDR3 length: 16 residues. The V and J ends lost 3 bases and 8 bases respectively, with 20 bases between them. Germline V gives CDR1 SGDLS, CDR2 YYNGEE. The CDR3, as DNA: TGTGCCAGCAGCGAAGCCACGGGGTGGGCCCGGGGGGAGCTGTTTTTT. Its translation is CASSEATGWARGELFF.

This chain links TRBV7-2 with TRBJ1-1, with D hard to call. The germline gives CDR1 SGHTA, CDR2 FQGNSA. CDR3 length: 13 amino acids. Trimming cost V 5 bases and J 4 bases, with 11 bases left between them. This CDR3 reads CASSRVGGTEAFF. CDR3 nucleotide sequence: TGTGCCAGCAGCCGGGTCGGAGGCACTGAAGCTTTCTTT.

This chain's CDR3 is CASSLSEVTGGNEKLFF. The CDR3 DNA follows: TGTGCCAGCAGCTTAAGCGAGGTGACAGGGGGGAATGAAAAACTGTTTTTT. The V and J genes are TRBV13 and TRBJ1-4, with 9 bases aligning to TRBD1. CDR1 and CDR2 from the germline V gene are PRHDT and FYEKMQ (reference sequence). The CDR3 consists of 17 residues. V shed 2 bases and J 5 bases; nucleotides not matched to a gene: 9.

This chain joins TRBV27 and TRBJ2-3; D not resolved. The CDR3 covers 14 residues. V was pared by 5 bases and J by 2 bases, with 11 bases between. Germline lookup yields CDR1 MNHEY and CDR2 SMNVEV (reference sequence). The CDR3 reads CASSPRHHTDTQYF. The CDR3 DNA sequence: TGTGCCAGCAGTCCCCGACACCACACAGATACGCAGTATTTT.

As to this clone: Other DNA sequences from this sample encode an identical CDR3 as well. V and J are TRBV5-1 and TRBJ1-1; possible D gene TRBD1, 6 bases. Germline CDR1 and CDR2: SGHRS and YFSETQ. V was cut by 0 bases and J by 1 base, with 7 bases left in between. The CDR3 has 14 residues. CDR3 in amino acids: CASSLVGQNTEAFF. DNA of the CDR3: TGCGCCAGCAGCTTGGTGGGACAGAACACTGAAGCTTTCTTT. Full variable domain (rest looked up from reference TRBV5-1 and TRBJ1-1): KAGVTQTPRYLIKTRGQQVTLSCSPISGHRSVSWYQQTPGQGLQFLFEYFSETQRNKGNFPGRFSGRQFSNSRSEMNVSTLELGDSALYLCASSLVGQNTEAFFGQGTRLTVV.

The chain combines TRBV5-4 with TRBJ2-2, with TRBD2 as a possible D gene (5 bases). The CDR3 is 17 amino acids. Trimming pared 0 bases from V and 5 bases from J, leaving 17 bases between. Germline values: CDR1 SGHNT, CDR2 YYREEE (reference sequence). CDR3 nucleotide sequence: TGTGCCAGCAGCTTGGATCCAGCGAGGGAACAAACCGGGGAGCTGTTTTTT. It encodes CASSLDPAREQTGELFF.

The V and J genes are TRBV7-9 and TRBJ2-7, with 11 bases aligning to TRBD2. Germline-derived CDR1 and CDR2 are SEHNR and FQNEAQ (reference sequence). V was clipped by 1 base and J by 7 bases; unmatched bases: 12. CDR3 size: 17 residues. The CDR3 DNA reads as TGTGCCAGCAGCTTAGGCCTAGCGGGAGGAACCAGCAGGGAGCAGTACTTC. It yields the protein CASSLGLAGGTSREQYF.

CDR3 bases: TGTGCCAGCAGCTTAGTCCTCACAGATACGCAGTATTTT. Its translation: CASSLVLTDTQYF. The chain recombines TRBV11-2 with TRBJ2-3; D ambiguous. This CDR3 has 13 residues. Looked up from germline, CDR1 is SGHAT and CDR2 is FQNNGV. V dropped 1 base and J dropped 2 bases, with 4 bases sitting between them.

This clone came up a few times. The CDR3 DNA follows: TGTGCCAGCAGCTTAGGCAGGAGGACTGAAGCTTTCTTT. The encoded protein is CASSLGRRTEAFF. The rearrangement links TRBV7-6 to TRBJ1-1; D remains unclear. The V gene lost 1 base and the J gene lost 5 bases, with 8 bases spanning the gap. This CDR3 is built from 13 residues. Germline assignment: CDR1 SGHVS and CDR2 FNYEAQ.

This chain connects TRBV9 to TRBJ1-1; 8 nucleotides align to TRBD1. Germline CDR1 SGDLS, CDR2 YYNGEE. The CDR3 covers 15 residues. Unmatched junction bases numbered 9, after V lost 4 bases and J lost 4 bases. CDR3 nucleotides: TGTGCCAGCAGCCCACACAGGGGGACCAGCACTGAAGCTTTCTTT. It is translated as CASSPHRGTSTEAFF.

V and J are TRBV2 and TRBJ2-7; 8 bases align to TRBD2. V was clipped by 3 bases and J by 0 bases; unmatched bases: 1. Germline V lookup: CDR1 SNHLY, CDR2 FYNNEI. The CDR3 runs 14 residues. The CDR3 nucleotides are TGTGCCAGCAGTGACCTAGCGGGCTCCTACGAGCAGTACTTC. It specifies CASSDLAGSYEQYF. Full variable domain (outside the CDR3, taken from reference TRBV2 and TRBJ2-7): EPEVTQTPSHQVTQMGQEVILRCVPISNHLYFYWYRQILGQKVEFLVSFYNNEISEKSEIFDDQFSVERPDGSNFTLKIRSTKLEDSAMYFCASSDLAGSYEQYFGPGTRLTVT.

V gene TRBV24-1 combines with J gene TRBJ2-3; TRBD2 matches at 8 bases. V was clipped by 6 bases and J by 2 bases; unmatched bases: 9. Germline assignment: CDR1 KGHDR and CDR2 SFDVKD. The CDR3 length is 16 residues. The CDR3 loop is CATSPSGFLDTDTQYF. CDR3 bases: TGTGCCACCAGTCCTAGCGGGTTCCTGGACACAGATACGCAGTATTTT.

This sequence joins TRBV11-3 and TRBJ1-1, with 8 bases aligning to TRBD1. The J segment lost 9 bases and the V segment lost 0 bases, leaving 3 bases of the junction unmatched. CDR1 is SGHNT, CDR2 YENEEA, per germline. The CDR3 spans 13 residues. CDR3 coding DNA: TGTGCCAGCAGCTTAGAGAGACAGGGGCAAGCTTTCTTT. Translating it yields CASSLERQGQAFF.

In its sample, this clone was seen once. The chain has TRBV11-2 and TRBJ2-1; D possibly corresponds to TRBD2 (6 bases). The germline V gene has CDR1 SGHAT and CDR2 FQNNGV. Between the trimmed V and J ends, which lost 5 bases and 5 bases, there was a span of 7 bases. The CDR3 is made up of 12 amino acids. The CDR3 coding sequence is TGTGCCAGCAGCAGCGGGCACAATGAGCAGTTCTTC. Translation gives CASSSGHNEQFF. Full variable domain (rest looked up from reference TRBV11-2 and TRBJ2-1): EAGVAQSPRYKIIEKRQSVAFWCNPISGHATLYWYQQILGQGPKLLIQFQNNGVVDDSQLPKDRFSAERLKGVDSTLKIQPAKLEDSAVYLCASSSGHNEQFFGPGTRLTVL.

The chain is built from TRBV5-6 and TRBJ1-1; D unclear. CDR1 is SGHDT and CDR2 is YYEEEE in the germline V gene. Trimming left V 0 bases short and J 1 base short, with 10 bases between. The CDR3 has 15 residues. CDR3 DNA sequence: TGTGCCAGCAGCTTGGTCCCGGGGTCGAACACTGAAGCTTTCTTT. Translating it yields CASSLVPGSNTEAFF.

This chain's CDR3 is CASTSTGGVDTQYF. CDR3 coding DNA: TGTGCCAGTACCTCTACCGGGGGAGTAGATACGCAGTATTTT. The chain joins TRBV19 to TRBJ2-3; possible D gene TRBD2, 6 bases. V was trimmed by 7 bases and J by 5 bases, leaving 16 bases between them. This CDR3 contains 14 residues. Germline CDR1 reads LNHDA; CDR2 reads SQIVND (reference sequence).

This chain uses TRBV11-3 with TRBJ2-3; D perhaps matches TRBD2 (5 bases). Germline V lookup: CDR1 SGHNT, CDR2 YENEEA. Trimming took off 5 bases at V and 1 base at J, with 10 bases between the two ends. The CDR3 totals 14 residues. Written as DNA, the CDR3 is TGTGCCAGCAGCCCCGACGGGGGCACAGATACGCAGTATTTT. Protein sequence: CASSPDGGTDTQYF.

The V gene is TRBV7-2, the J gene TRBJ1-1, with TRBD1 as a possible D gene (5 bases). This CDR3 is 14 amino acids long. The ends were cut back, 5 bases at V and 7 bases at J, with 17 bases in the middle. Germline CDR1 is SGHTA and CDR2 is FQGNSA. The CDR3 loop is CASSPRQGNLEAFF. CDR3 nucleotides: TGTGCCAGCAGCCCCCGGCAGGGAAACCTTGAAGCTTTCTTT.

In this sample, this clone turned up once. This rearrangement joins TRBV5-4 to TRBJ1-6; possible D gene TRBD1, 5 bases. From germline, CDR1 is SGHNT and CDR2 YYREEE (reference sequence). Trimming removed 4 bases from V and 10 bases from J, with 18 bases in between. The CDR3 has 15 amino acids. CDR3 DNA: TGTGCCAGCAGCCTGGGACCTTTAGAGGGATCACCCCTCCACTTT. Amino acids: CASSLGPLEGSPLHF.

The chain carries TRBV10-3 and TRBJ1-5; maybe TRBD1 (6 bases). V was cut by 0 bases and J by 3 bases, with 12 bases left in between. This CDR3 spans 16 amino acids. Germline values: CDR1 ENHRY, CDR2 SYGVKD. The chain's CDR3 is CAISESRDTHNQPQHF. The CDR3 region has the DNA TGTGCCATCAGTGAGTCGAGGGACACGCACAATCAGCCCCAGCATTTT.

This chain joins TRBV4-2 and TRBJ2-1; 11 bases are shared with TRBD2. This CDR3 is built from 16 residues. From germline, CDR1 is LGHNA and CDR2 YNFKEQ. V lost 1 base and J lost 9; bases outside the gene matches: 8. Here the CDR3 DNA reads TGTGCCAGCAGCCAAGGCGTCACTAGCGGGAGCATTGAGCAGTTCTTC. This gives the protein CASSQGVTSGSIEQFF.

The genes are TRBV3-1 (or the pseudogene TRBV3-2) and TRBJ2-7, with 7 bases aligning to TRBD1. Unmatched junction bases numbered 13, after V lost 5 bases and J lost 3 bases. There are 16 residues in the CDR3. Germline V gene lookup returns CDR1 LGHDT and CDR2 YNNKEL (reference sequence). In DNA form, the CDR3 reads TGTGCCAGCAGCTACCCCGACAGGGAGTGCTTCTACGAGCAGTACTTC. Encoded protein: CASSYPDRECFYEQYF.

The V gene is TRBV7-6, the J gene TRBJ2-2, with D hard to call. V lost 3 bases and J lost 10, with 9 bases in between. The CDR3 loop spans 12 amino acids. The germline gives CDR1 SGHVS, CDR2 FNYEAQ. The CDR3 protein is CASSLPNLELFF. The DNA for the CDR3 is TGTGCCAGCAGCTTGCCTAATCTGGAGCTGTTTTTT. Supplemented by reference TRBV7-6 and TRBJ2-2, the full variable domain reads GAGVSQSPRYKVTKRGQDVALRCDPISGHVSLYWYRQALGQGPEFLTYFNYEAQQDKSGLPNDRFSAERPEGSISTLTIQRTEQRDSAMYRCASSLPNLELFFGEGSRLTVL.

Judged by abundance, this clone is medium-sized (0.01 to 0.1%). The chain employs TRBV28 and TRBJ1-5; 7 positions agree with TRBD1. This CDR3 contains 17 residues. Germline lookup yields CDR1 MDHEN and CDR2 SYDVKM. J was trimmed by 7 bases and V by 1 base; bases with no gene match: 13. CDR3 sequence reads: CASSLSPATGPEQPQHF. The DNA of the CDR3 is TGTGCCAGCAGTTTATCCCCCGCGACAGGGCCGGAGCAGCCCCAGCATTTT.

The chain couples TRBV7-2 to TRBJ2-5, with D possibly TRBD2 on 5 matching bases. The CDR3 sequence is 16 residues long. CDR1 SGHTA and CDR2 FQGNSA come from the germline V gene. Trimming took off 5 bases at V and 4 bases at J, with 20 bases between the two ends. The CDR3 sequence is CASSRRAGLGRETQYF. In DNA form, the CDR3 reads TGTGCCAGCAGCCGCCGGGCCGGACTCGGAAGAGAGACCCAGTACTTC.

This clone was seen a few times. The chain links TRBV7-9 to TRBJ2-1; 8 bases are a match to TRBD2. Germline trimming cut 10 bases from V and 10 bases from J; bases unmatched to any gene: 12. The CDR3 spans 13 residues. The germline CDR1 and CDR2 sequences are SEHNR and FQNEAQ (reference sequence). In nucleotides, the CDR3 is TGTGCCACAAGAGCGGGAGTGTCCGTCGAGCAGTTCTTC. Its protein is CATRAGVSVEQFF. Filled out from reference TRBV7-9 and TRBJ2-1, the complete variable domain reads DTGVSQNPRHKITKRGQNVTFRCDPISEHNRLYWYRQTLGQGPEFLTYFQNEAQLEKSRLLSDRFSAERPKGSFSTLEIQRTEQGDSAMYLCATRAGVSVEQFFGPGTRLTVL.

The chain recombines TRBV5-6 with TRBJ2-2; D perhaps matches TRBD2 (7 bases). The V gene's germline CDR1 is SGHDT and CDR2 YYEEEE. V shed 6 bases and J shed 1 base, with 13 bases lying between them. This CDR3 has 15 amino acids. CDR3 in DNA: TGTGCCAGCAACGGGGGGACAAAGAACACCGGGGAGCTGTTTTTT. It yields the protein CASNGGTKNTGELFF. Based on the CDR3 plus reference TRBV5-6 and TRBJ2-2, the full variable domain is DAGVTQSPTHLIKTRGQQVTLRCSPKSGHDTVSWYQQALGQGPQFIFQYYEEEERQRGNFPDRFSGHQFPNYSSELNVNALLLGDSALYLCASNGGTKNTGELFFGEGSRLTVL.

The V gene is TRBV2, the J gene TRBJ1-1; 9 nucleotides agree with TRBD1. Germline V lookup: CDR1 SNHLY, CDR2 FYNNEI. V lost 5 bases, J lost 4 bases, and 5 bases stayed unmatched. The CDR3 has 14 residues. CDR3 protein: CASSLTGGGTEAFF. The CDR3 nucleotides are TGTGCCAGCAGTCTTACAGGGGGCGGCACTGAAGCTTTCTTT. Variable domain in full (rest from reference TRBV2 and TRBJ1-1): EPEVTQTPSHQVTQMGQEVILRCVPISNHLYFYWYRQILGQKVEFLVSFYNNEISEKSEIFDDQFSVERPDGSNFTLKIRSTKLEDSAMYFCASSLTGGGTEAFFGQGTRLTVV.

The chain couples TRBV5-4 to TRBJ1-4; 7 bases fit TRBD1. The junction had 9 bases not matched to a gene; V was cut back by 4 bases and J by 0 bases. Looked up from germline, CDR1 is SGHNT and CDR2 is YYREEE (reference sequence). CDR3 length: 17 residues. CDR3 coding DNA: TGTGCCAGCAGCGGACGTCGAGGGACAGCAACTAATGAAAAACTGTTTTTT. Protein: CASSGRRGTATNEKLFF.

The CDR3 DNA reads TGTGCCAGCAGGACAGGCGACTCTGGAAACACCATATATTTT. It translates to CASRTGDSGNTIYF. This chain joins TRBV6-6 and TRBJ1-3; a weak D match, TRBD1 (6 bases). In germline, CDR1 is MNHNY, CDR2 SVGAGI (reference sequence). CDR3 length: 14 residues. V lost 6 bases and J lost 0, with 9 bases in between.

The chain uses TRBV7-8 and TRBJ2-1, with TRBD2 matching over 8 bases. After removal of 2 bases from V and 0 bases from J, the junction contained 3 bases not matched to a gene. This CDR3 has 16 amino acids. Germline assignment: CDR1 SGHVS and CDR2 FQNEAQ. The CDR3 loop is CASSLKRESSYNEQFF. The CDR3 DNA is TGTGCCAGCAGCTTAAAGCGGGAGAGCTCCTACAATGAGCAGTTCTTC.